The clone carrying this TCR beta chain has just one count. Clones were sequenced by immunoSEQ multiplex PCR, and TCRdb holds only the in-frame ones, with some missing. Of tens of thousands of clones in the sample, roughly 69% were seen once. This sample is part of a study of STAT5B mutations in CD4+ large granular lymphocyte leukemia. V lost 4 bases, J lost 6 bases, and 3 bases stayed unmatched. CDR3 length: 13 residues. In germline, CDR1 is SGHTA, CDR2 FQGTGA. This TCR derives from a human donor in good health. The chain joins TRBV7-3 to TRBJ1-1, with 9 bases aligning to TRBD1. Sample: CD4+ T cells from blood buffy coats. This CDR3 reads CASSSQGAAEAFF. DNA for the CDR3: TGTGCCAGCAGCTCACAGGGGGCGGCTGAAGCTTTCTTT.